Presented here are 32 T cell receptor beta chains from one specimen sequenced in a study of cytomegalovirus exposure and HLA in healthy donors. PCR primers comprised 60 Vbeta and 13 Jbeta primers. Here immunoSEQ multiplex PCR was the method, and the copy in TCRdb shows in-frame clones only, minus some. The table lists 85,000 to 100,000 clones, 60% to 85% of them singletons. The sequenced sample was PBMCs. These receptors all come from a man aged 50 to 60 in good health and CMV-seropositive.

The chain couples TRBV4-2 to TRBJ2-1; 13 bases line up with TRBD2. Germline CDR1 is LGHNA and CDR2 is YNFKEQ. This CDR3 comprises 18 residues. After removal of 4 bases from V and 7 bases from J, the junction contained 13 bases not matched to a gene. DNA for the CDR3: TGTGCCAGCAGCCTGACCGCTACTAGCGGGGGGGCCGATAATGAGCAGTTCTTC. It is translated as CASSLTATSGGADNEQFF.

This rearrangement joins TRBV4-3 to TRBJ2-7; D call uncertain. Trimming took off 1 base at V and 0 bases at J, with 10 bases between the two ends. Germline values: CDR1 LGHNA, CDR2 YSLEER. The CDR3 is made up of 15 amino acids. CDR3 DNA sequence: TGCGCCAGCAGCCAAGCAGGCCAAAGCTCCTACGAGCAGTACTTC. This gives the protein CASSQAGQSSYEQYF.

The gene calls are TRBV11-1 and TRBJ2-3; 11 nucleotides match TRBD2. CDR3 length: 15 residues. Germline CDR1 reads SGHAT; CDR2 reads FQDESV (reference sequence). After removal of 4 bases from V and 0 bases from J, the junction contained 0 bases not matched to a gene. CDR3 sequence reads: CASSWTSGSTDTQYF. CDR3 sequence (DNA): TGTGCCAGCAGCTGGACTAGCGGGAGCACAGATACGCAGTATTTT.

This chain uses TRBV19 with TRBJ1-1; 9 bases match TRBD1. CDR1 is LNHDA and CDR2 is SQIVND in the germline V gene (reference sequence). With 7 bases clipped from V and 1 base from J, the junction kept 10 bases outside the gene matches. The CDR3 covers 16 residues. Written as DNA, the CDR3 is TGTGCCAGTATAACTCCGGGACAGGGAAGGAACACTGAAGCTTTCTTT. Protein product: CASITPGQGRNTEAFF.

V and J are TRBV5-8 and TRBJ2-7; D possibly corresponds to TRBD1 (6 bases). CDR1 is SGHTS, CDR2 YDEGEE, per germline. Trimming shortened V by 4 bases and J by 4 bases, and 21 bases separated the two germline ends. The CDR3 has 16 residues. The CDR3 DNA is TGTGCCAGCAGCCAAGATTTGGGGGCCCTAATTTACGAGCAGTACTTC. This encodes CASSQDLGALIYEQYF.

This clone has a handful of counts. CDR3 nucleotides: TGTGCCAGCAGCGCGGGACAGATGAACACTGAAGCTTTCTTT. Encoded protein: CASSAGQMNTEAFF. This chain connects TRBV7-2 to TRBJ1-1, with 7 nucleotides matching TRBD1. Trimming took 5 bases from V and 0 from J; bases not matched to a gene: 3. Germline assignment: CDR1 SGHTA and CDR2 FQGNSA. The CDR3 has 14 amino acids.

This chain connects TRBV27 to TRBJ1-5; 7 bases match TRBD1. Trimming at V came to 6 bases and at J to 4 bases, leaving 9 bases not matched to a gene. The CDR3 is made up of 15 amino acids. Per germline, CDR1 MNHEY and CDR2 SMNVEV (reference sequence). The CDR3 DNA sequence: TGTGCCAGCAGGTCGGCACAGGGGATAAATCAGCCCCAGCATTTT. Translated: CASRSAQGINQPQHF.

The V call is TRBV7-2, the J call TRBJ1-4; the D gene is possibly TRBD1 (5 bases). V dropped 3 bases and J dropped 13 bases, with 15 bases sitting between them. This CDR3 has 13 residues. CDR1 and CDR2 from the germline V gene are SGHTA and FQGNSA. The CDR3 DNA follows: TGTGCCAGCAGCTTGATAATGGGGCGGTCACTGTTTTTT. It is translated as CASSLIMGRSLFF.

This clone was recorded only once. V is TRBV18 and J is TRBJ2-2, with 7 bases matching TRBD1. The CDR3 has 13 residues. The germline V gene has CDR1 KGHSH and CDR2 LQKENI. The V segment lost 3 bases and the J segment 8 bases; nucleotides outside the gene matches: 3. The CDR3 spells CASSPDRAGELFF. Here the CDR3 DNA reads TGTGCCAGCTCACCCGACAGGGCTGGGGAGCTGTTTTTT. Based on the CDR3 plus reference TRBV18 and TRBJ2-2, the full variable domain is NAGVMQNPRHLVRRRGQEARLRCSPMKGHSHVYWYRQLPEEGLKFMVYLQKENIIDESGMPKERFSAEFPKEGPSILRIQQVVRGDSAAYFCASSPDRAGELFFGEGSRLTVL.

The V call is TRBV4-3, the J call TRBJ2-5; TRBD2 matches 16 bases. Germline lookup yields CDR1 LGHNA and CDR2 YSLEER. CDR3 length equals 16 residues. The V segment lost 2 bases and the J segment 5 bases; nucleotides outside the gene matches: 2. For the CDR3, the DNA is TGCGCCAGCAGCCAACGGGGACTAGCGGGGGGGGAGACCCAGTACTTC. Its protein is CASSQRGLAGGETQYF.

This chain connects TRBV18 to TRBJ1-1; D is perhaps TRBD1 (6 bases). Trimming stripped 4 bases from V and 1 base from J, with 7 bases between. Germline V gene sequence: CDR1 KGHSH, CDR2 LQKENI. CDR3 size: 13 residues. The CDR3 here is CASSQQGNTEAFF. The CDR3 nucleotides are TGTGCCAGCTCACAACAGGGGAACACTGAAGCTTTCTTT.

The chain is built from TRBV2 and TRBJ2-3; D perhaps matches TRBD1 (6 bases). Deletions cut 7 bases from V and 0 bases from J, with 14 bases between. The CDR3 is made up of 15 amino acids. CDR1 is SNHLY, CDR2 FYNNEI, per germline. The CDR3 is CASTNQGRSTDTQYF. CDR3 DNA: TGTGCCAGCACCAACCAGGGGCGAAGCACAGATACGCAGTATTTT.

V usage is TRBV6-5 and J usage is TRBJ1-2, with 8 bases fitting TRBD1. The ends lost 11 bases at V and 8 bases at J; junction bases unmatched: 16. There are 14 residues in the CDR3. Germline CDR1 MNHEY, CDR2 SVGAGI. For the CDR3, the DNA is TGTGCCTCCCAACGGGGACAGGAGGAAAGGGGCTACACCTTC. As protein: CASQRGQEERGYTF.

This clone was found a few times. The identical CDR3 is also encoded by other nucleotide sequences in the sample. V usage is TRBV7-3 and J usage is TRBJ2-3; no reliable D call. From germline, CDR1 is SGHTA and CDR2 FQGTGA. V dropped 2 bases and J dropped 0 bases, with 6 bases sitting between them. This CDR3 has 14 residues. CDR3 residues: CASSLGQSTDTQYF. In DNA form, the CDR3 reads TGTGCCAGCAGCTTAGGGCAGAGCACAGATACGCAGTATTTT. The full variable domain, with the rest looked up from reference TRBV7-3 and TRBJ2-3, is GAGVSQTPSNKVTEKGKYVELRCDPISGHTALYWYRQSLGQGPEFLIYFQGTGAADDSGLPNDRFFAVRPEGSVSTLKIQRTERGDSAVYLCASSLGQSTDTQYFGPGTRLTVL.

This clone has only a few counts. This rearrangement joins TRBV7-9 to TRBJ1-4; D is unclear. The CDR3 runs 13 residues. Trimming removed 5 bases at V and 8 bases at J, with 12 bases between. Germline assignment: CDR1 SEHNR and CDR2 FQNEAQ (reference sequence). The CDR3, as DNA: TGTGCCAGCAGCACGAGGAAGGAAGAAAAACTGTTTTTT. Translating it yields CASSTRKEEKLFF.

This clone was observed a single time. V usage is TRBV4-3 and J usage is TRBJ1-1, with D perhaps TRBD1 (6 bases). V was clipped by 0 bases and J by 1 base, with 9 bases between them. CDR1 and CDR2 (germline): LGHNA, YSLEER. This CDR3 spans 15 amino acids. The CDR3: CASSQDQGPNTEAFF. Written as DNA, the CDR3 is TGCGCCAGCAGCCAAGATCAGGGGCCGAACACTGAAGCTTTCTTT.

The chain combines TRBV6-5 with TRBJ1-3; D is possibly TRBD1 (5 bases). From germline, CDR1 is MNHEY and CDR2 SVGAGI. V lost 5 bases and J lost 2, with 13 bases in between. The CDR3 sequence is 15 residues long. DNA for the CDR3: TGTGCCAGCAGTCGCCAGGGTTTTGCTGGAAACACCATATATTTT. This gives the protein CASSRQGFAGNTIYF.

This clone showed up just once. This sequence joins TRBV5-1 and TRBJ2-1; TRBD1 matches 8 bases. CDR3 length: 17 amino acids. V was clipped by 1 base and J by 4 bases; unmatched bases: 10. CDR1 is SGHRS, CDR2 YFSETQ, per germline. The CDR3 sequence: CASSLMAGGSLYNEQFF. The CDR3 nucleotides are TGCGCCAGCAGCTTGATGGCAGGGGGCTCCCTATACAATGAGCAGTTCTTC.

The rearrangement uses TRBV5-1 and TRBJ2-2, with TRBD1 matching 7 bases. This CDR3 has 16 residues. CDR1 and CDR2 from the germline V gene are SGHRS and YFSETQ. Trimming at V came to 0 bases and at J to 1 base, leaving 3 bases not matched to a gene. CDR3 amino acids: CASSLGQGVNTGELFF. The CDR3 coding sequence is TGCGCCAGCAGCTTGGGACAGGGAGTGAACACCGGGGAGCTGTTTTTT.

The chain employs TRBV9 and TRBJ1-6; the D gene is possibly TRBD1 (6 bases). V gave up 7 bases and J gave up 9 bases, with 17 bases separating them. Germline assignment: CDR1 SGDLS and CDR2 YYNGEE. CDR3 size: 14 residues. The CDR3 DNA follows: TGTGCCAGCTCGGGGGGGGCATTAGTTTCACCCCTCCACTTT. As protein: CASSGGALVSPLHF.

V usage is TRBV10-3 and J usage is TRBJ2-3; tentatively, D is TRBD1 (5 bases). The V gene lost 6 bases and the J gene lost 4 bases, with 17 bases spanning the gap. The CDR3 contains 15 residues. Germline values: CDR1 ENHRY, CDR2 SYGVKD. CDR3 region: CAISRPSQGPDTQYF. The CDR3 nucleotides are TGTGCCATCAGCCGCCCGTCCCAGGGTCCAGATACGCAGTATTTT.

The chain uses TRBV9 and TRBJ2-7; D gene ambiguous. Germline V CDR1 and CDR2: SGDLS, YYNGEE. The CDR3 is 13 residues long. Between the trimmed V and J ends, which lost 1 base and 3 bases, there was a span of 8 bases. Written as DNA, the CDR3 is TGTGCCAGCAGCGTATCTTCAGACTACGAGCAGTACTTC. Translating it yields CASSVSSDYEQYF.

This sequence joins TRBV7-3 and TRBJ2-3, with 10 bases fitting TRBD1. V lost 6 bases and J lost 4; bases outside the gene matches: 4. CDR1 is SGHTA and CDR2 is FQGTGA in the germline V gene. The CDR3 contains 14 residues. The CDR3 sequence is CASRRTGGADTQYF. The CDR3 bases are TGTGCCAGCAGGAGGACAGGGGGGGCAGATACGCAGTATTTT.

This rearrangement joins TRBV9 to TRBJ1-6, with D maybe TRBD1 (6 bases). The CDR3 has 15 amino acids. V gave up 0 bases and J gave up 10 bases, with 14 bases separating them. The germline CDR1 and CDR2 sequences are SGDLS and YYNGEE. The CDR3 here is CASSVVGGPESPLHF. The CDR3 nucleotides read TGTGCCAGCAGCGTAGTTGGGGGCCCGGAATCACCCCTCCACTTT.

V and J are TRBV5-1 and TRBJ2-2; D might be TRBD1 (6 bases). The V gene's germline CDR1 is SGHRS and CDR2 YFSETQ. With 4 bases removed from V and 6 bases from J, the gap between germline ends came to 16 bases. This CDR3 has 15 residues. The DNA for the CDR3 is TGCGCCAGCAGCCGGCAACAGGGTTCTCCCGGGGAGCTGTTTTTT. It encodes CASSRQQGSPGELFF.

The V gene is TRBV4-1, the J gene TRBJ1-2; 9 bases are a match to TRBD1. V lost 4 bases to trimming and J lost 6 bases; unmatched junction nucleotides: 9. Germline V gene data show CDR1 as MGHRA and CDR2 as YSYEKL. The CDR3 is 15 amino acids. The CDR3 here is CASSPGTGQTHGYTF. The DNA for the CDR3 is TGCGCCAGCAGCCCAGGGACAGGGCAAACCCATGGCTACACCTTC.

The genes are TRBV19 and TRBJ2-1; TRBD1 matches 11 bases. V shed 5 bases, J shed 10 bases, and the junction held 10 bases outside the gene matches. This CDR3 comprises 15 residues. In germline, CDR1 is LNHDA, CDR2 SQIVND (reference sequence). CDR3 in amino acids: CASSPGTGGTVEQFF. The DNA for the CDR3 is TGTGCCAGTAGTCCCGGGACAGGGGGAACGGTAGAGCAGTTCTTC. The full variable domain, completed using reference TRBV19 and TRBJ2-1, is DGGITQSPKYLFRKEGQNVTLSCEQNLNHDAMYWYRQDPGQGLRLIYYSQIVNDFQKGDIAEGYSVSREKKESFPLTVTSAQKNPTAFYLCASSPGTGGTVEQFFGPGTRLTVL.

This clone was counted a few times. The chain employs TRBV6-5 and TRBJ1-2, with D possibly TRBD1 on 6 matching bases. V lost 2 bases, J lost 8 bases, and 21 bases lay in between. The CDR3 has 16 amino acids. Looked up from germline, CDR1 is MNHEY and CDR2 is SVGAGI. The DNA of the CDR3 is TGTGCCAGCAGTTACAATACCTACAGGGATAGGATGGGCTACACCTTC. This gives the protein CASSYNTYRDRMGYTF.

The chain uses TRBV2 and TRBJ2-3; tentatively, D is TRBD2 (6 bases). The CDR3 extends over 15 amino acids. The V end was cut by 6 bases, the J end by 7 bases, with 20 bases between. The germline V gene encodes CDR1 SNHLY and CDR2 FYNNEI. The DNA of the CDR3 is TGTGCCAGCAGGGAGGGACCCACCTCGAGGAATACGCAGTATTTT. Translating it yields CASREGPTSRNTQYF.

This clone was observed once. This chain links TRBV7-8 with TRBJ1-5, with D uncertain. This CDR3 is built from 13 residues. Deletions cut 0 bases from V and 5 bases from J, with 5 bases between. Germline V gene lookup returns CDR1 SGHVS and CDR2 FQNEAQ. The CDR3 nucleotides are TGTGCCAGCAGCTTAGCGTCCGATCAGCCCCAGCATTTT. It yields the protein CASSLASDQPQHF.

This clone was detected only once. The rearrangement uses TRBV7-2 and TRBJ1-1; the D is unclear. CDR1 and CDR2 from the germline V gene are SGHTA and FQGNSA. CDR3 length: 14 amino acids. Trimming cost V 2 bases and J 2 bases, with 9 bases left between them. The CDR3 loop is CASSLSSVNTEAFF. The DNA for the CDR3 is TGTGCCAGCAGCTTATCCTCCGTCAACACTGAAGCTTTCTTT.

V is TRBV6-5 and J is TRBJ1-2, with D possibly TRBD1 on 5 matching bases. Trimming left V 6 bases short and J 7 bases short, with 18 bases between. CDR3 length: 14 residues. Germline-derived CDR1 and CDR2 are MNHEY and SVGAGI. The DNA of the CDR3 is TGTGCCAGCAGACCAACGGGGGAGAGAGGTGGCTACACCTTC. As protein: CASRPTGERGGYTF.